Here is one TCR beta chain with its context. The CDR3 sequence is 14 residues long. V was trimmed by 1 base and J by 6 bases, leaving 10 bases between them. The V gene's germline CDR1 is SEHNR and CDR2 FQNEAQ (reference sequence). A multiplex PCR was run with 60 Vbeta primers and 13 Jbeta primers. Profiled with immunoSEQ multiplex PCR; TCRdb holds only in-frame clones, not every one. The sample lists more than 60,000 clones, around 80% occurring once. This sample was included in a study of cytomegalovirus exposure and HLA in healthy donors. V usage is TRBV7-9 and J usage is TRBJ2-1; D uncertain. The sequence was collected from a woman aged 25 to 39 in good health and CMV-seronegative. The material sequenced was PBMCs. CDR3: CASSLEVRGNEQFF. In nucleotides, the CDR3 is TGTGCCAGCAGCTTAGAGGTGCGAGGCAATGAGCAGTTCTTC.